This T cell receptor (beta chain) was sequenced during a study of OX40 agonist ivuxolimab in advanced cancers. Study observations and caveats: Among expanded peripheral T cells, antigen specificity went undetermined.

Germline assignment: CDR1 SEHNR and CDR2 FQNEAQ (reference sequence). V was shortened by 5 bases and J by 0 bases, with 14 bases between the two germline ends. The CDR3 totals 16 residues. As to this clone: Its matching antigen is unknown.

Any history of autoimmune disease or systemic immunosuppression disqualified patients. This table comes from immunoSEQ multiplex PCR, and its TCRdb copy is limited to in-frame clones, with some not included. This table has 70,000 or so clones, 80% to 90% appearing once. The TCR originated in an adult with an advanced solid tumor such as melanoma, head and neck, liver or kidney cancer. Material: CD4+ or CD8+ T cells sorted from blood, obtained in a trial of the OX40 agonist ivuxolimab. This chain links TRBV7-9 with TRBJ1-3; D is undetermined. This CDR3 reads CASSPRRSSSGNTIYF. The DNA of the CDR3 is TGTGCCAGCAGCCCCCGACGGAGTAGCTCTGGAAACACCATATATTTT.